A selection of T cell receptor beta chains follows, all from one sample in a study of shared clonotypes between healthy human individuals. The data were produced by immunoSEQ multiplex PCR, yet TCRdb's version contains in-frame clones alone and is incomplete. Here the sample spans approximately 1,000,000 clones, roughly 74% being singletons. Source material: memory CD4+ T cells from PBMCs. These receptors originate from a man between 18 and 29 years old in good health. Some clones in this sample may be carry-over from other donors' samples. Both conserved end residues are part of each CDR3. D genes are given only for firm matches.

J gene: TRBJ2-2; V gene: TRBV15; D gene: TRBD2; CDR3 protein: CATSRKIAGGPGTGELFF; CDR3 DNA: TGTGCCACCAGCAGAAAAATAGCGGGAGGGCCCGGCACCGGGGAGCTGTTTTTT
J gene: TRBJ1-1; V gene: TRBV2; D gene: TRBD1; CDR3 protein: CASRSTGRNTEAFF; CDR3 DNA: TGTGCCAGCAGATCGACAGGGAGGAACACTGAAGCTTTCTTT
J gene: TRBJ2-1; V gene: TRBV2; D gene: TRBD2; CDR3 protein: CASRPTSGQYNEQFF; CDR3 DNA: TGTGCCAGCAGGCCGACTAGCGGGCAATACAATGAGCAGTTCTTC
J gene: TRBJ2-3; V gene: TRBV11-2; D gene: .; CDR3 protein: CASSPGLFTDTQYF; CDR3 DNA: TGTGCCAGCAGCCCGGGACTTTTCACAGATACGCAGTATTTT
J gene: TRBJ2-3; V gene: TRBV19; D gene: .; CDR3 protein: CASSIGYSGRRTDTQYF; CDR3 DNA: TGTGCCAGTAGTATAGGCTACTCAGGAAGACGCACAGATACGCAGTATTTT
J gene: TRBJ2-3; V gene: TRBV28; D gene: TRBD2; CDR3 protein: CASSWRTSGGWGTDTQYF; CDR3 DNA: TGTGCCAGCAGTTGGAGGACTAGCGGGGGATGGGGCACAGATACGCAGTATTTT
J gene: TRBJ2-1; V gene: TRBV5-1; D gene: TRBD2; CDR3 protein: CASSIAGFYNEQFF; CDR3 DNA: TGCGCCAGCAGCATAGCGGGATTCTACAATGAGCAGTTCTTC
J gene: TRBJ1-1; V gene: TRBV5-1; D gene: .; CDR3 protein: CASSPRQTNTEAFF; CDR3 DNA: TGCGCCAGCAGCCCACGACAGACAAACACTGAAGCTTTCTTT
J gene: TRBJ1-1; V gene: TRBV18; D gene: .; CDR3 protein: CASSPREEAEAFF; CDR3 DNA: TGTGCCAGCTCACCACGTGAGGAGGCTGAAGCTTTCTTT
J gene: TRBJ2-1; V gene: TRBV5-1; D gene: TRBD2; CDR3 protein: CASSLEGTSLNNEQFF; CDR3 DNA: TGCGCCAGCAGCTTGGAGGGGACTAGCCTTAACAATGAGCAGTTCTTC